This T cell receptor beta chain comes out of a study of HIV-infected patients and healthy controls. Study results and limitations: Diversity differences between study cohorts were not due to their slight age and sex differences.

This clonotype is categorized as medium-sized. Its specificity is unknown. Antiretroviral therapy had run roughly three months, about 14 weeks, before follow-up blood collection. No cell fractionation was done, so the repertoire covers all unsorted peripheral blood T cells. Reverse transcription used 450 to 550 ng RNA and constant-region primers for alpha and beta. Separate chain-specific third strand synthesis with multiplexing indices produced the alpha and beta libraries. A 12-nucleotide barcode per molecule came from two concatenated random hexamers added pre-amplification. TCRdb re-called the 5' RACE reads through MiXCR, storing one row per CDR3 protein. Of roughly 6,600 distinct CDR3 sequences listed, more than 9% are singletons. This specimen was blood, taken during antiretroviral therapy. This receptor was taken from an adult with HIV infection.

CDR3: CASSLLRTPNYEQYF. CDR3 DNA sequence: TGCGCCAGCAGCTTGTTGCGGACACCAAACTACGAGCAGTACTTC. The chain uses TRBV5-1 and TRBJ2-7, with D perhaps TRBD1 (5 bases). Germline-derived CDR1 and CDR2 are SGHRS and YFSETQ. Deletions cut 1 base from V and 3 bases from J, with 14 bases between. The length of the CDR3 is 15 residues.